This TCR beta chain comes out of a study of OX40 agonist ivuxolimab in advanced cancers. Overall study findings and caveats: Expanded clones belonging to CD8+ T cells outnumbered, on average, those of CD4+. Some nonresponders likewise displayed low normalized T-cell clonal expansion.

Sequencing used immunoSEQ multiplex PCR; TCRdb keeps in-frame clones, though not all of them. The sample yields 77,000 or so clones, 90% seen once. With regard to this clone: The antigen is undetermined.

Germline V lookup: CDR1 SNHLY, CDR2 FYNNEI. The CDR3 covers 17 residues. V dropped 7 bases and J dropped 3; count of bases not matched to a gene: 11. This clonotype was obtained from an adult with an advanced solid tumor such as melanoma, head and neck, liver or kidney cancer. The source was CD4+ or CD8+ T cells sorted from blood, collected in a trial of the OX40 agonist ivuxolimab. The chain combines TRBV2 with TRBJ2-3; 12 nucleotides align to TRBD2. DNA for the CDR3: TGTGCCAGCACCGGCCGGGGGACTAGCGGGTATACAGATACGCAGTATTTT. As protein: CASTGRGTSGYTDTQYF.